The sequence of this TCR beta chain was determined in a study of control samples from healthy donors and cancer patients. This CDR3 region has 15 residues. CDR1 and CDR2 from the germline V gene are LGHNT and FRNRAP. V lost 4 bases to trimming and J lost 5 bases, with 15 bases between them. Here immunoSEQ multiplex PCR was the method, and the copy in TCRdb shows in-frame clones only, minus some. The sample has 150,000 to 200,000 clones, over 85% seen once; the top ten hold roughly 8.4%. This rearrangement joins TRBV12-5 to TRBJ1-5; D perhaps matches TRBD1 (5 bases). The sequencing sample was made of blood. The sequence derives from a woman between 40 and 50 years old in good health. In DNA form, the CDR3 reads TGTGCTAGTGGTTCGACGTTAGAAGGGGATCAGCCCCAGCATTTT. This sequence encodes CASGSTLEGDQPQHF.